Listed below are T cell receptor beta chains from one sample, sequenced in a study of T cell repertoires in cytomegalovirus infection. Each CDR3 protein is one row after TCRdb ran MiXCR on the reads. The sample includes 750,000 to 950,000 distinct CDR3 sequences, roughly 29% of them seen just once. What these receptors recognize is not known. The sample here was cultured CD8+ T cells from PBMCs, taken from culture after CMV antigen stimulation. The receptors were gathered from a human donor in good health (CMV status not recorded). Some clones in this sample may be carry-over from other donors' samples. Both conserved end residues are trimmed from each CDR3. A D gene is named only where the DNA matches it firmly.

TRBJ2-5 TRBD1 TRBV7-9 13 ASRRQTGAGETQY
TRBJ2-1 . TRBV4-1 15 ASSQDRTDLSYNEQF
TRBJ1-1 . TRBV2 12 ASSAPGLNTEAF
TRBJ2-1 . TRBV4-1 13 ASRLDLSSYNEQF
TRBJ2-5 TRBD2 TRBV7-2 12 ASSLGAGGETQY
TRBJ1-1 TRBD1 TRBV27 14 ASSPPGTGKNTEAF
TRBJ2-7 . TRBV19 13 ASSIEGASSYEQY
TRBJ1-6 . TRBV7-9 14 ASSLARTDYNSPLH
TRBJ2-2 . TRBV6-2/TRBV6-3 13 ASSYILENTGELF
TRBJ2-2 . TRBV3-1 13 ASSQTSSRAGELF
TRBJ2-1 TRBD2 TRBV27 14 ASSLSGLAGAYEQF
TRBJ2-3 TRBD2 TRBV12-3/TRBV12-4 15 ASSFLAGGPRMDTQY
TRBJ1-5 . TRBV10-3 16 AISESGDLGYSNQPQH
TRBJ2-1 TRBD1 TRBV27 13 ASSFGTGPGNEQF
TRBJ1-5 . TRBV7-6 11 ASGKGPNQPQH
TRBJ1-1 TRBD1 TRBV24-1 12 ATSDTQGSTEAF
TRBJ1-5 . TRBV27 14 ASSSIMGGANQPQH
TRBJ1-2 TRBD1 TRBV7-9 17 ASSSARDRGFLSNYGYT
TRBJ2-7 . TRBV27 12 ASSLGAGNYEQY
TRBJ2-1 TRBD2 TRBV10-2 12 ASSASGGLDEQF
TRBJ2-3 TRBD2 TRBV6-2/TRBV6-3 15 ASSYSASGPSTDTQY
TRBJ1-2 TRBD1 TRBV29-1 9 SGDRENGYT
TRBJ1-5 TRBD1 TRBV6-2/TRBV6-3 15 ASSYPGTGGSNQPQH
TRBJ1-2 . TRBV4-2 14 ASSQGRRAWTYGYT
TRBJ2-7 . TRBV6-6 14 ASSYLTTKSSYEQY
TRBJ2-1 . TRBV27 12 ASSPDSMWNEQF
TRBJ1-2 TRBD1 TRBV12-3/TRBV12-4 11 ANSFLQGSLYT
TRBJ2-5 . TRBV7-9 12 ASSLEDSYATQY
TRBJ2-7 . TRBV12-3/TRBV12-4 14 ASSPAGGPSSYEQY
TRBJ1-1 . TRBV7-8 13 ASSLGAVSHTEAF
TRBJ2-3 TRBD2 TRBV12-3/TRBV12-4 16 ASSFISGGDSSTDTQY
TRBJ2-1 . TRBV28 14 ASLAAGTDGYIEQF
TRBJ1-1 TRBD1 TRBV4-3 15 ASSQGAGQGMNTEAF
TRBJ2-3 . TRBV6-5 14 ASSLLPLASTDTQY
TRBJ2-2 TRBD1 TRBV4-3 13 ASSHERDRKRELF
TRBJ2-1 TRBD2 TRBV6-2/TRBV6-3 14 ASSYSGGGIYNEQF
TRBJ1-3 TRBD1 TRBV7-2 16 ASSSRGRIGTAGNTIY
TRBJ2-7 TRBD2 TRBV12-3/TRBV12-4 14 ASKSGTSGDPYEQY
TRBJ1-2 TRBD1 TRBV4-1 12 ASSSRQGRDYYT
TRBJ2-1 . TRBV7-8 12 ASSLSRQYNEQF
TRBJ1-3 . TRBV11-2 14 ASSFWTVEGGNTIY
TRBJ2-5 . TRBV27 13 ASSLRATGQETQY
TRBJ2-1 TRBD2 TRBV28 13 ASRGGGQSYNEQF
TRBJ1-5 . TRBV10-3 12 AISERHGVQPQH
TRBJ2-5 TRBD2 TRBV5-1 14 ASSSRAGGHQETQY
TRBJ2-2 TRBD2 TRBV4-3 14 ASSQGLAGNTGELF